Shown below are 14 T cell receptor beta chains from a single sample sequenced in a study of T cell responses to AZD1222 COVID-19 vaccine. Clones were sequenced by immunoSEQ multiplex PCR, and TCRdb holds only the in-frame ones, with some missing. Of 75,000 to 80,000 clones in the sample, about three quarters are singletons; the top ten hold 27%. Here the sequenced sample was peripheral blood, taken 28 days after the second dose of the MenACWY control vaccine. Receptors were obtained from an adult who received the MenACWY meningococcal vaccine as a control.

The chain carries TRBV11-2 and TRBJ2-6; TRBD1 matches 7 bases. Germline V gene data show CDR1 as SGHAT and CDR2 as FQNNGV. The CDR3 is 18 amino acids. Losses at the gene ends were 1 base for V and 0 bases for J; bases not matched to a gene: 6. CDR3 DNA: TGTGCCAGCAGCTTAGGAGGACAGGCGAGCTCTGGGGCCAACGTCCTGACTTTC. Translating it yields CASSLGGQASSGANVLTF.

This clone was counted only a few times. This chain uses TRBV2 with TRBJ1-1; unclear D gene. Germline CDR1 is SNHLY and CDR2 is FYNNEI. The V end lost 7 bases, the J end lost 0 bases, and 9 bases lay between the germline ends. The CDR3 is made up of 13 amino acids. CDR3 in DNA: TGTGCCAGCAAGCGGAACTTGAACACTGAAGCTTTCTTT. Protein: CASKRNLNTEAFF. Using reference TRBV2 and TRBJ1-1 for the parts outside the CDR3, the full variable domain is EPEVTQTPSHQVTQMGQEVILRCVPISNHLYFYWYRQILGQKVEFLVSFYNNEISEKSEIFDDQFSVERPDGSNFTLKIRSTKLEDSAMYFCASKRNLNTEAFFGQGTRLTVV.

The chain carries TRBV6-5 and TRBJ1-1; D is perhaps TRBD1 (6 bases). Trimming stripped 7 bases from V and 5 bases from J, with 17 bases between. The CDR3 has 14 amino acids. Per germline, CDR1 MNHEY and CDR2 SVGAGI. As DNA, the CDR3 is TGTGCCAGCACCAGGTGGCAGGGGAGGACTGAAGCTTTCTTT. The encoded protein is CASTRWQGRTEAFF.

J is TRBJ2-3 and V is TRBV5-1, with TRBD1 matching over 7 bases. The V gene end was trimmed by 7 bases and the J gene end by 0 bases; junction bases not matched to a gene: 5. CDR1 and CDR2 (germline): SGHRS, YFSETQ. There are 14 residues in the CDR3. The CDR3: CASAPGQSTDTQYF. The CDR3 DNA follows: TGCGCCAGCGCACCGGGACAGAGCACAGATACGCAGTATTTT.

In this sample, this clone turned up a few times. The V and J genes are TRBV28 and TRBJ1-4; tentative D call: TRBD1 (6 bases). Trimming stripped 11 bases from V and 8 bases from J, with 18 bases between. The V gene's germline CDR1 is MDHEN and CDR2 SYDVKM. CDR3 size: 13 residues. This CDR3 is CASLGRGEEKLFF. In nucleotides, the CDR3 is TGTGCCTCCTTGGGCAGGGGAGAAGAAAAACTGTTTTTT.

This clone came up a few times. The chain couples TRBV9 to TRBJ2-2; D possibly uses TRBD1 or TRBD2 (5 bases each). The CDR3 contains 16 residues. Germline lookup yields CDR1 SGDLS and CDR2 YYNGEE. The V and J ends lost 3 bases and 0 bases respectively, with 12 bases between them. This CDR3 reads CASSEQGAANTGELFF. The CDR3 DNA follows: TGTGCCAGCAGCGAGCAGGGAGCCGCGAACACCGGGGAGCTGTTTTTT. The variable domain in full, with the rest retrieved from reference TRBV9 and TRBJ2-2, is DSGVTQTPKHLITATGQRVTLRCSPRSGDLSVYWYQQSLDQGLQFLIQYYNGEERAKGNILERFSAQQFPDLHSELNLSSLELGDSALYFCASSEQGAANTGELFFGEGSRLTVL.

The chain joins TRBV27 to TRBJ2-1, with TRBD1 matching over 10 bases. The CDR3 loop spans 12 amino acids. The germline gives CDR1 MNHEY, CDR2 SMNVEV (reference sequence). The V and J ends lost 6 bases and 9 bases, in that order; junction bases with no gene match: 2. CDR3 nucleotide sequence: TGTGCCAGCAGGACAGGGGGCGGTGAGCAGTTCTTC. Translation: CASRTGGGEQFF.

With regard to this clone: Other DNA sequences in this sample translate to the same CDR3. This chain connects TRBV12-3 or TRBV12-4 to TRBJ1-1; perhaps TRBD1 as D (6 bases). The CDR3 totals 13 residues. The V gene lost 2 bases and the J gene lost 5 bases, with 9 bases spanning the gap. CDR3 amino acids: CASSLKGGTEAFF. CDR3 DNA: TGTGCCAGCAGTTTAAAAGGGGGGACTGAAGCTTTCTTT.

V is TRBV4-2 and J is TRBJ1-5; unclear D gene. The CDR3 contains 11 residues. The germline gives CDR1 LGHNA, CDR2 YNFKEQ. V lost 9 bases and J lost 6, with 9 bases in between. The CDR3 nucleotides read TGTGCCAGGGTAGTTTGTCAGCCCCAGCATTTT. Amino acid sequence: CARVVCQPQHF.

The genes are TRBV7-8 and TRBJ1-1; D is ambiguous. This CDR3 comprises 14 residues. V was pared by 5 bases and J by 0 bases, with 10 bases between. Germline assignment: CDR1 SGHVS and CDR2 FQNEAQ. The CDR3 DNA is TGTGCCAGCAGCCATGGGCCAGTGAACACTGAAGCTTTCTTT. Encoded protein: CASSHGPVNTEAFF.

The V call is TRBV29-1, the J call TRBJ2-7, with a weak D call TRBD2 (7 bases). The CDR3 covers 13 residues. V was trimmed by 4 bases and J by 4 bases, leaving 14 bases between them. Germline V gene data show CDR1 as SQVTM and CDR2 as ANQGSEA. The CDR3 protein is CSVGGGLGYEQYF. The CDR3 DNA sequence: TGCAGCGTTGGCGGGGGCCTTGGATACGAGCAGTACTTC.

This clone was seen more than once but under ten times. The chain couples TRBV9 to TRBJ2-3, with TRBD1 identical over 7 bases. V lost 1 base to trimming and J lost 0 bases; unmatched junction nucleotides: 2. From germline, CDR1 is SGDLS and CDR2 YYNGEE. This CDR3 region has 15 residues. CDR3 sequence: CASSVRDSSTDTQYF. DNA of the CDR3: TGTGCCAGCAGCGTACGGGACAGTAGCACAGATACGCAGTATTTT.

This clone appeared a single time. The CDR3 DNA sequence: TGTGCCAGCAGCCCTCGGGGAGCGGGTGACTCTAGCACAGATACGCAGTATTTT. Its protein product is CASSPRGAGDSSTDTQYF. This chain joins TRBV11-2 and TRBJ2-3, with D perhaps TRBD2 (6 bases). The CDR3 runs 18 residues. Germline CDR1 SGHAT, CDR2 FQNNGV. Trimming shortened V by 5 bases and J by 0 bases, and 21 bases separated the two germline ends.

This clone came up a few times. The rearrangement joins TRBV6-5 to TRBJ1-1, with unresolved D. CDR3 length: 12 amino acids. V was trimmed by 8 bases and J by 3 bases, leaving 10 bases between them. Germline V lookup: CDR1 MNHEY, CDR2 SVGAGI. The CDR3 spells CASGSWDTEAFF. Written as DNA, the CDR3 is TGTGCCAGCGGGTCTTGGGACACTGAAGCTTTCTTT.